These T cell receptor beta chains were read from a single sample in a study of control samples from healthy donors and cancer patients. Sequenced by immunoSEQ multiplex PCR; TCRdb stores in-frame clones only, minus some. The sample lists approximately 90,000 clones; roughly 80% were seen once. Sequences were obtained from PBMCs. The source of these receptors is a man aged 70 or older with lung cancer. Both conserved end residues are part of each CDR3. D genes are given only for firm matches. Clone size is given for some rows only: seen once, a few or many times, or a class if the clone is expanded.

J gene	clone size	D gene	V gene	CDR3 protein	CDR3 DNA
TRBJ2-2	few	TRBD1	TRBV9	CASRGQTNTGELFF	TGTGCCAGCCGGGGACAGACGAACACCGGGGAGCTGTTTTTT
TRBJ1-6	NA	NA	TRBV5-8	CASSLEGRLSSYNSPLHF	TGTGCCAGCAGCTTGGAGGGAAGGCTGAGCTCCTATAATTCACCCCTCCACTTT
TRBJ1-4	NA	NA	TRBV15	CATSRERGSNEKLFF	TGTGCCACCAGCAGAGAACGGGGATCGAATGAAAAACTGTTTTTT
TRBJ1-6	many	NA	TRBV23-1	CASSPSGNSPLHF	TGCGCCAGCAGTCCCTCAGGGAATTCACCCCTCCACTTT
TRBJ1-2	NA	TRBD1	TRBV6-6	CASSRTGKDGYTF	TGTGCCAGCAGTCGGACAGGCAAAGATGGCTACACCTTC
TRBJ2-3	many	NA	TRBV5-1	CASSLAADSTDTQYF	TGCGCCAGCAGCTTGGCGGCGGATAGCACAGATACGCAGTATTTT
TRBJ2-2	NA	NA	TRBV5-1	CASSLGTGIGELFF	TGCGCCAGCAGCTTGGGTACAGGGATCGGGGAGCTGTTTTTT
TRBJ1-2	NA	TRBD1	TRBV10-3	CAISESWGQGGSYGYTF	TGTGCCATCAGTGAGTCTTGGGGACAGGGGGGGAGCTATGGCTACACCTTC
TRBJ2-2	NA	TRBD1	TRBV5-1	CASSPWTGGMVNTGELFF	TGCGCCAGCAGCCCTTGGACAGGGGGCATGGTCAACACCGGGGAGCTGTTTTTT
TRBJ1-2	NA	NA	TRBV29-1	CSAGTEGYTF	TGCAGCGCTGGGACGGAAGGCTACACCTTC
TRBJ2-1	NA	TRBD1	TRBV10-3	CAISGGQAYNEQFF	TGTGCCATCAGTGGAGGACAGGCCTACAATGAGCAGTTCTTC
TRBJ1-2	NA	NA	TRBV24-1	CATSDTSGWGYTF	TGTGCCACCAGTGACACATCGGGGTGGGGCTACACCTTC
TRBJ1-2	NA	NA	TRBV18	CASSPRGDYGYTF	TGTGCCAGCTCCCCCAGGGGCGACTATGGCTACACCTTC
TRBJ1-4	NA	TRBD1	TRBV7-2	CASSTDRGGEKLFF	TGTGCCAGCAGTACGGACAGGGGAGGTGAAAAACTGTTTTTT
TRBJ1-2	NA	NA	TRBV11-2	CASSLETANGYTF	TGTGCCAGCAGCTTAGAAACGGCGAATGGCTACACCTTC
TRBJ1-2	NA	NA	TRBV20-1	CSASKIGGKFLYGYTF	TGCAGTGCTAGTAAAATCGGGGGAAAGTTCCTCTATGGCTACACCTTC
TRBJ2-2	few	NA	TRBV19	CASTQKRQLAPGELFF	TGTGCCAGTACCCAAAAAAGACAGTTGGCCCCCGGGGAGCTGTTTTTT
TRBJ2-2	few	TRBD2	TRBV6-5	CASREREYTGELFF	TGTGCCAGCAGAGAGCGGGAGTACACCGGGGAGCTGTTTTTT
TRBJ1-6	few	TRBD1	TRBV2	CASSEGTGNNSPLHF	TGTGCCAGCAGTGAAGGGACAGGAAATAATTCACCCCTCCACTTT
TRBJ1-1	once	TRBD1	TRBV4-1	CASSPGQVNTEAFF	TGCGCCAGCAGCCCCGGACAGGTTAACACTGAAGCTTTCTTT
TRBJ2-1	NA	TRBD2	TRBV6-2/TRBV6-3	CASSDTAGGQNEQFF	TGTGCCAGCAGCGATACAGCGGGGGGGCAAAATGAGCAGTTCTTC
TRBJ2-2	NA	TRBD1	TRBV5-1	CASSRDRGNTGELFF	TGCGCCAGCAGCCGTGACAGGGGAAACACCGGGGAGCTGTTTTTT
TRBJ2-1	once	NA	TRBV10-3	CAISAEQSGPYNEQFF	TGTGCCATCAGTGCAGAACAGAGCGGACCCTACAATGAGCAGTTCTTC
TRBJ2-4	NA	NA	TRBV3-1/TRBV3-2	CASSLTVAKNIQYF	TGTGCCAGCAGCCTAACAGTAGCCAAAAACATTCAGTACTTC
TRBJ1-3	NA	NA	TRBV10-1	CASSARTTGSGNTIYF	TGCGCCAGCAGTGCTCGGACGACGGGCTCTGGAAACACCATATATTTT
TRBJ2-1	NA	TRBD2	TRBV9	CASSVGSAGVAYNEQFF	TGTGCCAGCAGCGTAGGTTCTGCGGGGGTCGCCTACAATGAGCAGTTCTTC
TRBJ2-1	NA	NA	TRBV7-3	CASSPRARPHEQFF	TGTGCCAGCAGCCCCCGGGCCCGACCTCATGAGCAGTTCTTC
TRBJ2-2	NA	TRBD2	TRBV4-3	CASSPLAGESTGELFF	TGCGCCAGCAGCCCCTTAGCGGGGGAGAGCACCGGGGAGCTGTTTTTT
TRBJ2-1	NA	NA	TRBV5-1	CASSLTGSSYNEQFF	TGCGCCAGCAGCTTGACTGGCAGCTCCTACAATGAGCAGTTCTTC
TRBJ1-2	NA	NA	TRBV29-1	CQSIGSDGYTF	TGCCAATCTATCGGGAGCGATGGCTACACCTTC
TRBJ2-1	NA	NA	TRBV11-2	CASSSRGGGAYNEQFF	TGTGCCAGCAGCTCTAGAGGGGGGGGCGCTTACAATGAGCAGTTCTTC
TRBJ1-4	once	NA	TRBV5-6	CASSLPTGPTNEKLFF	TGTGCCAGCAGCTTGCCCACAGGGCCAACTAATGAAAAACTGTTTTTT
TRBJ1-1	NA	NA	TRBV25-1	CASSEFRMNTEAFF	TGTGCCAGCAGTGAATTTCGGATGAACACTGAAGCTTTCTTT
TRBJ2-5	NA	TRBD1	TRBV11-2	CASSSPGTGVRETQYF	TGTGCCAGCAGCTCCCCTGGGACAGGGGTGAGGGAGACCCAGTACTTC
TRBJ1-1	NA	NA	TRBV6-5	CASSYDQIINTEAFF	TGTGCCAGCAGTTACGACCAGATTATTAACACTGAAGCTTTCTTT
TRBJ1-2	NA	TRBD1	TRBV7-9	CASSFGTDNYGYTF	TGTGCCAGCAGCTTCGGGACAGATAACTATGGCTACACCTTC
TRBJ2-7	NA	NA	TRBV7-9	CASSLGIVTGYEQYF	TGTGCCAGCAGCTTAGGGATTGTCACTGGCTACGAGCAGTACTTC
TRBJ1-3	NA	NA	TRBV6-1	CASSEVGGAGNTIYF	TGTGCCAGCAGTGAGGTCGGAGGGGCTGGAAACACCATATATTTT
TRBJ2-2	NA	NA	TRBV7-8	CASSLQGFRTGELFF	TGTGCCAGCAGCTTACAGGGTTTTCGCACCGGGGAGCTGTTTTTT
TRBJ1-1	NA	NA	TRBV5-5	CASLRGRDTEAFF	TGTGCCAGCCTTAGGGGAAGGGACACTGAAGCTTTCTTT
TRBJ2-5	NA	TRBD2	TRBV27	CASSVYSSGGTETQYF	TGTGCCAGCAGCGTATACTCTAGCGGGGGTACAGAGACCCAGTACTTC
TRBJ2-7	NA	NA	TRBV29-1	CSVEWVGGPNSYEQYF	TGCAGCGTTGAGTGGGTCGGGGGCCCGAACTCCTACGAGCAGTACTTC
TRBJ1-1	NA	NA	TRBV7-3	CASSLGTGLNTEAFF	TGTGCCAGCAGCTTAGGAACAGGTCTGAACACTGAAGCTTTCTTT
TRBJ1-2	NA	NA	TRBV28	CASTRTSSAYGYTF	TGTGCCAGCACCCGTACCAGTTCAGCTTATGGCTACACCTTC
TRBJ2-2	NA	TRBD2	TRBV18	CASSPGLAGVTGELFF	TGTGCCAGCTCACCAGGGCTAGCGGGGGTCACCGGGGAGCTGTTTTTT
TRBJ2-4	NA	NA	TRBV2	CARQGFGLAKNIQYF	TGTGCCAGGCAGGGTTTCGGCCTAGCCAAAAACATTCAGTACTTC
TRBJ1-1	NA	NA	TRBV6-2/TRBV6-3	CASSYLLTGGNTEAFF	TGTGCCAGCAGTTACCTCCTTACGGGAGGGAACACTGAAGCTTTCTTT
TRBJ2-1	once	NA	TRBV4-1	CASSQDRVNEQFF	TGCGCCAGCAGCCAAGATCGGGTAAATGAGCAGTTCTTC
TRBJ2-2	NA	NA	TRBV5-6	CASSLVTGPTGELFF	TGTGCCAGCAGCTTGGTGACCGGGCCCACCGGGGAGCTGTTTTTT
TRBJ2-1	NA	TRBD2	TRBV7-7	CASSLSPPNQAGGPYEQFF	TGTGCTAGCAGCTTAAGCCCCCCGAATCAAGCGGGGGGGCCTTATGAGCAGTTCTTC
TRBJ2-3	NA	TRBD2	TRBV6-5	CASSYGTSGGRTYF	TGTGCCAGCAGTTACGGGACTAGCGGGGGACGCACATATTTT
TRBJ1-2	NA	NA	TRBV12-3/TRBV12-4	CASSSGVYGYTF	TGTGCCAGCAGTTCCGGGGTCTATGGCTACACCTTC
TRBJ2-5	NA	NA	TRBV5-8	CASSSRLSETQYF	TGTGCCAGCAGCTCCCGGCTCTCGGAGACCCAGTACTTC
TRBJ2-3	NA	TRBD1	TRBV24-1	CATSDRDRGRGRNTQYF	TGTGCCACCAGTGATCGGGACAGGGGGCGCGGGAGGAATACGCAGTATTTT
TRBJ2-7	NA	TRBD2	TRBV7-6	CASSPGGRGGREQYF	TGTGCCAGCAGCCCGGGAGGGCGGGGGGGCCGAGAGCAGTACTTC
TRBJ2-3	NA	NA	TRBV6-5	CASSYPTLDTQYF	TGTGCCAGCAGTTACCCCACTTTGGATACGCAGTATTTT
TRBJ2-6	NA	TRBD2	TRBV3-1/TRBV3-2	CASSHDPTSGGAHSGANVLTF	TGTGCCAGCAGCCACGACCCGACTAGCGGGGGGGCCCATTCTGGGGCCAACGTCCTGACTTTC
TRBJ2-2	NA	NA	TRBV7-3	CASSPVGTRGTGELFF	TGTGCCAGCAGCCCGGTCGGGACACGGGGAACCGGGGAGCTGTTTTTT
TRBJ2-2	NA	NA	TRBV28	CASSSTHTGELFF	TGTGCCAGCAGTTCGACTCACACCGGGGAGCTGTTTTTT
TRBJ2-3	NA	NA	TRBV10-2	CASSESHFGSTDTQYF	TGCGCCAGCAGTGAGTCCCATTTCGGGAGCACAGATACGCAGTATTTT